This TCR beta chain was identified in a study of response to subunit inactivated influenza vaccine. On this clonotype itself: Mismatch with germline at one junction end may stem from a read error.

TCRdb fed the RT-PCR reads into MiXCR, producing one record per CDR3 protein. This table has some 800,000 distinct CDR3 sequences, over 20% appearing once. Germline V gene sequence: CDR1 SGHDT, CDR2 YYEEEE. This CDR3 region has 15 residues. The V gene is TRBV5-6, the J gene TRBJ1-1; a weak D match, TRBD1 (5 bases). The receptor's source is a man in his fifties who received an inactivated influenza vaccine. The sequences come from PBMCs from blood, collected 5 days after vaccination. CDR3 coding DNA: TGTGCCTGGGGGACCGGACCTGACATTCGCCCTTCATTCGGATTT. Translating gives CAWGTGPDIRPSFGF. Full variable domain (missing parts from reference TRBV5-6 and TRBJ1-1): DAGVTQSPTHLIKTRGQQVTLRCSPKSGHDTVSWYQQALGQGPQFIFQYYEEEERQRGNFPDRFSGHQFPNYSSELNVNALLLGDSALYLCAWGTGPDIRPSFGFGQGTRLTVV.